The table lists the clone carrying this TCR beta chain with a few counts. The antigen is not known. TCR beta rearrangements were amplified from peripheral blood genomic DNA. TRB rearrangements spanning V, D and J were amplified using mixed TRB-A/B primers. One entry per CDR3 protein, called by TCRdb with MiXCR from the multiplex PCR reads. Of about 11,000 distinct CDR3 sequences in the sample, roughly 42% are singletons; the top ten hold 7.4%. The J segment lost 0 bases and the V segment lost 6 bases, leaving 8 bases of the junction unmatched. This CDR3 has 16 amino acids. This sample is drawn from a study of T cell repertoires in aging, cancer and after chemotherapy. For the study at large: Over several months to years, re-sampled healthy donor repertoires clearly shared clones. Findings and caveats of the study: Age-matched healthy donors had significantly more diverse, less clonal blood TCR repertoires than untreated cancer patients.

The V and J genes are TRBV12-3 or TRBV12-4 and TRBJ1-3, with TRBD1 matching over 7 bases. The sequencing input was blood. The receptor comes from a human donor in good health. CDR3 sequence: CASSQGVPGSGNTIYF. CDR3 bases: TGTGCCAGCAGCCAGGGGGTACCGGGCTCTGGAAACACCATATATTTT.